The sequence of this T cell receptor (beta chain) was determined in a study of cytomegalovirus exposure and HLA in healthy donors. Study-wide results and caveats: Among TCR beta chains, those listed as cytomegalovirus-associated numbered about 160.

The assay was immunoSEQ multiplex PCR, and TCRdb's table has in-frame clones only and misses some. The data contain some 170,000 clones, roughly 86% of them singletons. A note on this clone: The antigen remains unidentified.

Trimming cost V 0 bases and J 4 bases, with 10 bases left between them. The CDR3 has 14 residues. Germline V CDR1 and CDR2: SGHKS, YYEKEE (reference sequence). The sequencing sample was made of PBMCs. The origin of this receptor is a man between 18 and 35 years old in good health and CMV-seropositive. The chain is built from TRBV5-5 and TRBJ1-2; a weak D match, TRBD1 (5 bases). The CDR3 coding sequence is TGTGCCAGCAGCTTGGACGTGGGGCTCTATGGCTACACCTTC. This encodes CASSLDVGLYGYTF.